This T cell receptor (beta chain) appears in the sequencing data of a study of T cell repertoires in cytomegalovirus infection. Study outcomes and limitations: HLA-C-restricted CMV-specific TCR beta clonotypes prevailed in the ex vivo response.

The CDR3 has 16 amino acids. The V and J ends lost 3 bases and 0 bases, in that order; junction bases with no gene match: 1. CDR1 is MRHNA and CDR2 is SNTAGT in the germline V gene. This clonotype has just a few counts. The antigen remains undetermined. TCRdb re-called the reads with MiXCR, one entry per CDR3 protein. The sample lists approximately 1,000,000 distinct CDR3 sequences; around a third were seen once. Sequencing was performed on cultured CD8+ T cells from PBMCs, taken from culture after CMV antigen stimulation. The V and J genes are TRBV6-4 and TRBJ2-1, with 11 bases that match TRBD2. The TCR originated in a human donor in good health (CMV status not recorded). Some clones in this sample may be carry-over from other donors' samples. CDR3 in amino acids: CASSETSGSSYNEQFF. The CDR3 bases are TGTGCCAGCAGTGAAACTAGCGGGAGCTCCTACAATGAGCAGTTCTTC.